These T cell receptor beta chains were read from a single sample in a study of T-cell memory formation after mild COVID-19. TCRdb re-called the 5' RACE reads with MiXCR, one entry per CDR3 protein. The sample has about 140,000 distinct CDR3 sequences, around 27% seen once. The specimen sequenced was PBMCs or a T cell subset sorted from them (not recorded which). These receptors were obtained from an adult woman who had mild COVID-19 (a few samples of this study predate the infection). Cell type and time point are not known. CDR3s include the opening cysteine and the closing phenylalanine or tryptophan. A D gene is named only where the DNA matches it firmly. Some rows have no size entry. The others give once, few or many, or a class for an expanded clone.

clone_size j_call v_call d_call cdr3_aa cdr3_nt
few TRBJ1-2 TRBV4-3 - CASSQGGANYGYTF TGCGCCAGCAGCCAAGGAGGAGCTAACTATGGCTACACCTTC
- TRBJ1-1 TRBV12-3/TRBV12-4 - CASTMGGGTEAFF TGTGCCAGCACCATGGGGGGTGGCACTGAAGCTTTCTTT
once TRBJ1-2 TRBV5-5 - CASSWSGLTNYGYTF TGTGCCAGCAGCTGGTCCGGCCTGACTAACTATGGCTACACCTTC
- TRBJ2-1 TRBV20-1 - CSARPDDYYNEQFF TGCAGTGCTAGACCCGACGATTACTACAATGAGCAGTTCTTC
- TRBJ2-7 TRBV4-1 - CASSQVWGGTYEQYF TGCGCCAGCAGCCAAGTCTGGGGAGGAACCTACGAGCAGTACTTC
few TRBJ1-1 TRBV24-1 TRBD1 CATRDRGRNTEAFF TGTGCCACCAGGGACAGGGGGCGGAACACTGAAGCTTTCTTT
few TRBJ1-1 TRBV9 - CASSVATGMNTEAFF TGTGCCAGCAGCGTAGCAACAGGAATGAACACTGAAGCTTTCTTT
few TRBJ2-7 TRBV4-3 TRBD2 CASSQGRGTRVYEQYF TGCGCCAGCAGCCAAGGGAGGGGGACTAGGGTATACGAGCAGTACTTC
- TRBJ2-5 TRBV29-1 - CSVPRTGGQETQYF TGCAGCGTCCCAAGGACAGGAGGGCAAGAGACCCAGTACTTC
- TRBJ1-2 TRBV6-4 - CASSKRGQGYGYTF TGTGCCAGCAGCAAACGGGGTCAAGGCTATGGCTACACCTTC
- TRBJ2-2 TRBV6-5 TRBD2 CASSYSLVAWEGNTGELFF TGTGCCAGCAGTTACTCGTTAGTAGCATGGGAGGGGAACACCGGGGAGCTGTTTTTT